The 13 T cell receptor beta chains below all came from one sample that was sequenced in a study of blood T cells in healthy people across ages. PCR was performed a second time for about 7 to 11 cycles using a sample-barcoded 5' primer and a J-beta primer mix. TCRdb ran MiXCR on the 5' RACE reads and lists one entry per CDR3 protein. Here the sample spans about 600,000 distinct CDR3 sequences, under 55% being singletons. What was sequenced was blood. The receptor source for this set is a man older than 75 in good health.

The chain is built from TRBV20-1 and TRBJ2-1; 9 bases fit TRBD2. This CDR3 is 15 amino acids long. Germline CDR1 reads DFQATT; CDR2 reads SNEGSKA (reference sequence). With V trimmed by 4 bases and J by 3 bases, 7 bases remained unmatched. Written as DNA, the CDR3 is TGCAGTGCTACGAGTAGCGGGGGCCACTACAATGAGCAGTTCTTC. Encoded protein: CSATSSGGHYNEQFF.

V is TRBV5-5 and J is TRBJ2-3; D is uncertain. The CDR3 totals 14 residues. V lost 2 bases to trimming and J lost 2 bases, with 9 bases between them. Germline CDR1 reads SGHKS; CDR2 reads YYEKEE (reference sequence). In DNA form, the CDR3 reads TGTGCCAGCAGCTTCGTTTCCCCCACAGATACGCAGTATTTT. Its translation is CASSFVSPTDTQYF.

For this clonotype: The junction departs from germline at one end; a sequencing error may be responsible. CDR3 sequence reads: CSVERQGTDTQYF. The CDR3 nucleotides read TGCAGCGTTGAAAGGCAGGGCACCGATACGCAGTATTTT. V usage is TRBV29-1 and J usage is TRBJ2-3; D may be TRBD1 (5 bases). The CDR3 length is 13 residues. Germline V lookup: CDR1 SQVTM, CDR2 ANQGSEA.

This clonotype was seen more than once but under ten times. The rearrangement links TRBV3-1 to TRBJ2-3; tentatively, D is TRBD2 (5 bases). The V and J ends lost 1 base and 5 bases respectively, with 10 bases between them. Germline V CDR1 and CDR2: LGHDT, YNNKEL (reference sequence). The CDR3 is 14 residues long. CDR3 residues: CASSQVGEGDTQYF. The CDR3 bases are TGTGCCAGCAGCCAAGTGGGAGAGGGAGATACGCAGTATTTT.

This clonotype was observed at least ten times. V and J are TRBV6-6 and TRBJ1-5, with 8 bases fitting TRBD1. Per the germline V gene, CDR1 is MNHNY and CDR2 is SVGAGI (reference sequence). The ends lost 6 bases at V and 3 bases at J; junction bases unmatched: 7. This CDR3 comprises 15 residues. The CDR3 DNA reads as TGTGCCAGCAGAGACAGGGGCGCCATCAATCAGCCCCAGCATTTT. Protein sequence: CASRDRGAINQPQHF.

This clonotype was found a few times. The rearrangement joins TRBV11-2 to TRBJ2-3; the D call may be TRBD1 or TRBD2 (6 bases each). This CDR3 has 15 residues. Germline values: CDR1 SGHAT, CDR2 FQNNGV. Trimming took 2 bases from V and 3 from J, leaving 12 bases between them. The CDR3 loop reads CASSLTGAPTDTQYF. The CDR3 DNA is TGTGCCAGCAGCTTAACGGGGGCGCCGACAGATACGCAGTATTTT.

V gene TRBV6-5 combines with J gene TRBJ2-1; D might be TRBD2 (6 bases). CDR3 length: 15 amino acids. Germline V gene lookup returns CDR1 MNHEY and CDR2 SVGAGI. The V end lost 5 bases, the J end lost 5 bases, and 16 bases lay between the germline ends. The CDR3 nucleotides are TGTGCCAGCAGTCCCGGGACTGCTTCCCACAATGAGCAGTTCTTC. Amino acids: CASSPGTASHNEQFF.

J is TRBJ2-3 and V is TRBV29-1; 10 bases fit TRBD2. Per the germline V gene, CDR1 is SQVTM and CDR2 is ANQGSEA. This CDR3 has 14 residues. Trimming took 1 base from V and 6 from J; bases not matched to a gene: 4. CDR3 in DNA: TGCAGCGTTGAAGGGGCTAGCGGGGGTGATACGCAGTATTTT. Its protein is CSVEGASGGDTQYF.

The rearrangement joins TRBV12-3 or TRBV12-4 to TRBJ1-1; 10 positions agree with TRBD1. The CDR3 has 14 residues. Germline trimming cut 6 bases from V and 3 bases from J; bases unmatched to any gene: 4. CDR3 in DNA: TGTGCCAGCAGACCGGGACAGGGGCACACTGAAGCTTTCTTT. Translated: CASRPGQGHTEAFF.

The sample holds many counts of this clonotype. The chain combines TRBV11-2 with TRBJ2-1; 9 bases line up with TRBD2. Germline trimming cut 4 bases from V and 4 bases from J; bases unmatched to any gene: 2. The germline gives CDR1 SGHAT, CDR2 FQNNGV. The CDR3 runs 14 residues. The CDR3 loop is CASSSSGTYNEQFF. DNA for the CDR3: TGTGCCAGCAGCTCTAGCGGGACTTACAATGAGCAGTTCTTC.

This chain links TRBV11-2 with TRBJ2-7, with D unresolved. V lost 3 bases to trimming and J lost 3 bases, with 9 bases between them. Germline V lookup: CDR1 SGHAT, CDR2 FQNNGV. This CDR3 contains 13 residues. The CDR3 loop is CASSLNADYEQYF. The CDR3 DNA is TGTGCCAGCAGCTTGAACGCAGACTACGAGCAGTACTTC.

V usage is TRBV20-1 and J usage is TRBJ2-5; 7 nucleotides match TRBD1. V gave up 6 bases and J gave up 1 base; unmatched junction bases: 5. In germline, CDR1 is DFQATT, CDR2 SNEGSKA (reference sequence). CDR3 length equals 13 residues. The CDR3 region has the DNA TGCAGTGCCGACAGGGCTCCCCAAGAGACCCAGTACTTC. Protein sequence: CSADRAPQETQYF.

This clonotype occurred once. The chain carries TRBV28 and TRBJ2-4; unclear D gene. TRBJ2-7 matches the DNA end more closely, so the J call is doubtful. The length of the CDR3 is 11 residues. CDR1 is MDHEN, CDR2 SYDVKM, per germline. The CDR3 region has the DNA TGTGCCAGCACGAACGCGTACGAGCAGTACTTC. Amino acids: CASTNAYEQYF.